These T cell receptor beta chains were read from a single sample in a study of blood T cell repertoires in COVID-19. TCRdb's copy holds only in-frame clones and misses some; the assay was immunoSEQ multiplex PCR. The sample has roughly 480,000 clones, 89% seen once. The sequenced material came from peripheral blood. These receptors all come from a man between 18 and 29 years old with COVID-19, enrolled during active disease. Each CDR3 is given with its conserved first and last residue. A D gene is named only where the DNA matches it firmly. Clone size, where shown, is once, few, many, or a class for clones that have expanded.

d_gene,abundance,v_gene,j_gene,CDR3aa,CDR3nt
.,.,TRBV9,TRBJ1-6,CASSVGQNNSPLHF,TGTGCCAGCAGCGTAGGGCAGAATAATTCACCCCTCCACTTT
.,.,TRBV21-1,TRBJ1-1,CASSKVRGGMNTEAFF,TGTGCCAGCAGCAAAGTTAGGGGCGGCATGAACACTGAAGCTTTCTTT
TRBD2,.,TRBV24-1,TRBJ2-3,CATSAASGRTDTQYF,TGTGCCACCAGTGCGGCTAGCGGGAGAACAGATACGCAGTATTTT
.,once,TRBV5-5,TRBJ2-5,CASSLQGRGETQYF,TGTGCCAGCAGCCTGCAGGGTAGGGGAGAGACCCAGTACTTC
.,.,TRBV27,TRBJ1-6,CASTLFHSSSYNSPLHF,TGTGCCAGCACCTTATTCCACTCGAGCTCCTATAATTCACCCCTCCACTTT
TRBD2,many,TRBV23-1,TRBJ2-1,CASSRWGEPGLAGSSNEQFF,TGCGCCAGCAGTCGTTGGGGGGAACCGGGACTAGCGGGGTCTTCGAATGAGCAGTTCTTC
.,.,TRBV11-2,TRBJ2-1,CASSLQAVSYNEQFF,TGTGCCAGCAGCTTACAAGCGGTCTCCTACAATGAGCAGTTCTTC
TRBD1,.,TRBV3-1/TRBV3-2,TRBJ2-7,CASSRTDRGPEQYF,TGTGCCAGCAGCCGAACAGACAGGGGGCCCGAGCAGTACTTC
.,.,TRBV18,TRBJ2-3,CASSPSAGDTQYF,TGTGCCAGCTCACCTAGCGCAGGAGATACGCAGTATTTT
TRBD1,.,TRBV5-4,TRBJ2-2,CASSYPGTGGKGELFF,TGTGCCAGCAGCTATCCCGGGACAGGGGGGAAGGGGGAGCTGTTTTTT